These T cell receptor beta chains were read from a single sample in a study of ipilimumab plus nivolumab after autologous stem cell transplantation. The method was immunoSEQ multiplex PCR; TCRdb's version includes in-frame clones alone and lacks a portion of them. The sample carries under 6,000 clones, 76% recorded once. Specimen: PBMCs, collected in a trial of ipilimumab plus nivolumab as post-transplant consolidation. These receptors were taken from a male donor with multiple myeloma. CDR3s leave out the opening cysteine and the closing phenylalanine or tryptophan.

TRBJ1-2,TRBV5-6,ASSLEGVRRDYGYT
TRBJ2-5,TRBV6-1,ASSGTFGETQY
TRBJ1-5,TRBV9,ASSIGPNQPQH
TRBJ2-5,TRBV11-1,ASSFTQGRKTQY
TRBJ2-2,TRBV19,ASSVGGQELF
TRBJ1-4,TRBV5-6,ASSLDVQAKKLF
TRBJ1-2,TRBV7-3,ASSRPGGYYGYT
TRBJ2-7,TRBV27,ASSISTDYEQY
TRBJ2-4,TRBV2,ASSERTAGGNIQY
TRBJ2-2,TRBV5-1,ASSLAKVTGNTGELF
TRBJ2-3,TRBV9,ASSTGDRYTDTQY
TRBJ1-5,TRBV15,ATSRIGGGNQPQH
TRBJ2-5,TRBV7-9,ASSFSLPPETQY
TRBJ2-1,TRBV4-3,ASSHTDYNEQF
TRBJ2-2,TRBV6-5,ASSDTNTGELF
TRBJ1-4,TRBV11-2,ASSQVRDRDGKLF
TRBJ1-1,TRBV6-1,ASSARQANTEAF
TRBJ1-1,TRBV11-2,ASSIDRETEAF
TRBJ2-5,TRBV15,ATSRDQGLETQY
TRBJ1-1,TRBV29-1,SVEVFPTEAF
TRBJ2-3,TRBV7-3,ASSLRGANTDTQY
TRBJ1-1,TRBV7-3,ASSLVGIEAF
TRBJ1-5,TRBV19,ASRRQGSQPQH
TRBJ2-1,TRBV27,ASSPGTGGYNEQF
TRBJ1-1,TRBV5-8,ASSVKAHTEAF
TRBJ2-3,TRBV9,ASSVGRGAAVDTQY
TRBJ1-2,TRBV19,ASSIGGSYGYT
TRBJ2-5,TRBV6-5,ASSQAGTGRETQY
TRBJ1-4,TRBV7-3,ASSQVATGAEKLF
TRBJ1-2,TRBV4-1,ASSQDRRSRDGYT
TRBJ1-2,TRBV2,ASSENRLYYGYT
TRBJ1-4,TRBV5-6,ASSFVGHPTNEKLF
TRBJ2-2,TRBV11-2,ASSLGDRGTGELF
TRBJ2-7,TRBV30,AWRVYSGGGEQY